These 30 T cell receptor beta chains originate from one sample sequenced in a study of blood T cell repertoires in COVID-19. Data came from immunoSEQ multiplex PCR; TCRdb stores just in-frame clones and leaves some out. There are 130,000 to 150,000 clones in the sample; approximately 80% occur only once, and 10% to 15% lies in the top ten. The sequenced sample consisted of peripheral blood. The receptors come from a man between 60 and 75 years old with active or convalescent COVID-19.

This clone was counted at least ten times. This sequence joins TRBV28 and TRBJ1-5; D possibly corresponds to TRBD1 (5 bases). The CDR3 spans 12 residues. Germline V gene sequence: CDR1 MDHEN, CDR2 SYDVKM. V lost 6 bases to trimming and J lost 4 bases, with 7 bases between them. The CDR3 reads CASRSGNQPQHF. DNA of the CDR3: TGTGCCAGCAGGTCAGGGAATCAGCCCCAGCATTTT. Together with reference TRBV28 and TRBJ1-5, the CDR3 gives the full variable domain: DVKVTQSSRYLVKRTGEKVFLECVQDMDHENMFWYRQDPGLGLRLIYFSYDVKMKEKGDIPEGYSVSREKKERFSLILESASTNQTSMYLCASRSGNQPQHFGDGTRLSIL.

This clone occurred a few times. The genes are TRBV7-9 and TRBJ2-7, with D maybe TRBD1 (6 bases). Germline CDR1 and CDR2: SEHNR and FQNEAQ (reference sequence). The germline V and J ends were trimmed by 0 bases and 5 bases, with 17 bases remaining between them. The CDR3 is made up of 16 amino acids. CDR3 residues: CASSLAFGGGGDEQYF. As DNA, the CDR3 is TGTGCCAGCAGCTTAGCCTTTGGGGGCGGTGGCGACGAGCAGTACTTC.

This clone was seen a handful of times. The chain carries TRBV7-9 and TRBJ1-4; D is uncertain. The CDR3 totals 14 residues. The germline V and J ends were trimmed by 3 bases and 4 bases, with 9 bases remaining between them. Germline loops: CDR1 SEHNR, CDR2 FQNEAQ (reference sequence). CDR3 sequence reads: CASSFSGLNEKLFF. Here the CDR3 DNA reads TGTGCCAGCAGCTTCTCAGGCCTTAATGAAAAACTGTTTTTT. Supplemented by reference TRBV7-9 and TRBJ1-4, the full variable domain reads DTGVSQNPRHKITKRGQNVTFRCDPISEHNRLYWYRQTLGQGPEFLTYFQNEAQLEKSRLLSDRFSAERPKGSFSTLEIQRTEQGDSAMYLCASSFSGLNEKLFFGSGTQLSVL.

The chain is built from TRBV24-1 and TRBJ2-5; maybe TRBD2 (6 bases). CDR1 is KGHDR, CDR2 SFDVKD, per germline. Trimming removed 7 bases at V and 5 bases at J, with 16 bases between. The CDR3 sequence is 14 residues long. The CDR3 sequence: CATSGTPGYETQYF. The CDR3 nucleotides are TGTGCCACCAGCGGGACTCCCGGGTACGAGACCCAGTACTTC.

J is TRBJ1-5 and V is TRBV7-2; perhaps TRBD1 as D (5 bases). V was cut by 2 bases and J by 4 bases, with 12 bases left in between. This CDR3 contains 15 residues. Germline V gene lookup returns CDR1 SGHTA and CDR2 FQGNSA. CDR3 residues: CASSLWGTRNQPQHF. In DNA, the CDR3 is TGTGCCAGCAGCTTATGGGGCACCCGGAATCAGCCCCAGCATTTT.

This chain connects TRBV2 to TRBJ2-1; 14 positions match TRBD2. The CDR3 covers 17 residues. V lost 5 bases to trimming and J lost 9 bases; unmatched junction nucleotides: 12. CDR1 is SNHLY, CDR2 FYNNEI, per germline. The CDR3 nucleotides read TGTGCCAGCAGTCTGTTTCCGGGACTAGCGGGAGCTAGTGAGCAGTTCTTC. Translated, it gives CASSLFPGLAGASEQFF.

The rearrangement uses TRBV5-1 and TRBJ2-5, with 7 bases aligning to TRBD1. Germline-derived CDR1 and CDR2 are SGHRS and YFSETQ. The CDR3 is 15 amino acids. V was clipped by 4 bases and J by 5 bases; unmatched bases: 11. CDR3 in DNA: TGCGCCAGCAGCCGGGGACAGCAGATAGGGGAGACCCAGTACTTC. This translates into CASSRGQQIGETQYF.

This clone was detected only once. V is TRBV9 and J is TRBJ2-1; 8 bases are shared with TRBD2. The CDR3 extends over 15 amino acids. The ends lost 0 bases at V and 8 bases at J; junction bases unmatched: 7. Germline assignment: CDR1 SGDLS and CDR2 YYNGEE. CDR3 loop: CASSVGVTSEHEQFF. CDR3 sequence (DNA): TGTGCCAGCAGCGTAGGGGTGACTAGCGAACATGAGCAGTTCTTC.

This clone has a handful of counts. The J gene is TRBJ1-1, the V gene TRBV30, with 7 bases that match TRBD1. The CDR3 sequence is 12 residues long. The germline gives CDR1 GTSNPN, CDR2 SVGIG (reference sequence). Unmatched junction bases numbered 6, after V lost 5 bases and J lost 6 bases. This chain's CDR3 is CAWGAGGPEAFF. The CDR3 DNA reads TGTGCCTGGGGGGCAGGGGGACCTGAAGCTTTCTTT.

The rearrangement links TRBV2 to TRBJ2-1; perhaps TRBD1 as D (5 bases). CDR3 length equals 17 residues. Between the trimmed V and J ends, which lost 3 bases and 0 bases, there was a span of 15 bases. Germline V gene data show CDR1 as SNHLY and CDR2 as FYNNEI. DNA for the CDR3: TGTGCCAGCAGTGACGGTCAGGGATTAAGCTCCTACAATGAGCAGTTCTTC. Its protein product is CASSDGQGLSSYNEQFF.

This sequence joins TRBV3-1 (or the pseudogene TRBV3-2) and TRBJ1-5; 12 positions agree with TRBD1. Germline-derived CDR1 and CDR2 are LGHDT and YNNKEL (reference sequence). V trimming: 4 bases; J trimming: 7 bases; junction bases outside the gene matches: 5. The CDR3 runs 15 residues. In DNA, the CDR3 is TGTGCCAGCAGCCGGGGGACAGGGGGCGCGCAGCCCCAGCATTTT. Translating it yields CASSRGTGGAQPQHF.

The genes are TRBV30 and TRBJ2-1, with 10 bases matching TRBD2. Losses at the gene ends were 5 bases for V and 5 bases for J; bases not matched to a gene: 3. CDR1 is GTSNPN, CDR2 SVGIG, per germline (reference sequence). The length of the CDR3 is 13 residues. The CDR3 loop is CAWGLAEHNEQFF. CDR3 coding DNA: TGTGCCTGGGGACTAGCGGAACACAATGAGCAGTTCTTC.

The chain links TRBV7-2 to TRBJ2-5; D possibly corresponds to TRBD2 (6 bases). CDR1 is SGHTA, CDR2 FQGNSA, per germline. This CDR3 is built from 15 residues. With 7 bases removed from V and 5 bases from J, the gap between germline ends came to 20 bases. The CDR3 DNA follows: TGTGCCAGCACCGACCTTTCCCTGGCGGGGGAGACCCAGTACTTC. Protein product: CASTDLSLAGETQYF.

This chain uses TRBV5-1 with TRBJ2-1; TRBD2 matches at 13 bases. V gave up 5 bases and J gave up 8 bases; unmatched junction bases: 7. Per germline, CDR1 SGHRS and CDR2 YFSETQ. CDR3 size: 15 residues. The CDR3 DNA reads TGCGCCAGCAGTTTTACTAGCGGGAGGGCCTATGAGCAGTTCTTC. Its protein product is CASSFTSGRAYEQFF.

The chain recombines TRBV10-3 with TRBJ1-3, with 8 bases identical to TRBD1. Trimming took 0 bases from V and 0 from J; bases not matched to a gene: 4. Per germline, CDR1 ENHRY and CDR2 SYGVKD. There are 17 residues in the CDR3. CDR3 region: CAISESQGASSGNTIYF. The DNA of the CDR3 is TGTGCCATCAGTGAGTCGCAGGGGGCTTCCTCTGGAAACACCATATATTTT.

With respect to this clone: The sample holds other DNA sequences that translate to the same CDR3. This rearrangement joins TRBV5-1 to TRBJ2-3; the D gene is possibly TRBD2 (7 bases). Per the germline V gene, CDR1 is SGHRS and CDR2 is YFSETQ. V gave up 4 bases and J gave up 3 bases, with 15 bases separating them. The CDR3 has 15 amino acids. CDR3 sequence (DNA): TGCGCCAGCAGCCCTTCTAGGGGGGGGACAGATACGCAGTATTTT. Its protein is CASSPSRGGTDTQYF.

CDR3 DNA: TGTGCCAGCAGTCCCCCGAGGGTCTATGGCTACACCTTC. It specifies CASSPPRVYGYTF. The V and J genes are TRBV28 and TRBJ1-2; D ambiguous. The length of the CDR3 is 13 residues. Trimming shortened V by 5 bases and J by 4 bases, and 11 bases separated the two germline ends. Germline-derived CDR1 and CDR2 are MDHEN and SYDVKM.

The genes are TRBV27 and TRBJ2-5; TRBD2 is a possible D gene (5 bases). Germline CDR1 reads MNHEY; CDR2 reads SMNVEV (reference sequence). This CDR3 region has 15 residues. Deletions cut 2 bases from V and 5 bases from J, with 15 bases between. CDR3 DNA: TGTGCCAGCAGTTTAGGAGGACCGGATTGGGAGACCCAGTACTTC. It translates to CASSLGGPDWETQYF.

The chain recombines TRBV24-1 with TRBJ2-1, with D perhaps matching TRBD1 (7 bases). Per the germline V gene, CDR1 is KGHDR and CDR2 is SFDVKD. Trimming took 8 bases from V and 8 from J, leaving 9 bases between them. The CDR3 is 11 residues long. CDR3 nucleotides: TGTGCCACCACCAGGGGGGATGAGCAGTTCTTC. Translating gives CATTRGDEQFF.

This chain connects TRBV10-1 to TRBJ1-2, with TRBD1 as a possible D gene (6 bases). Germline lookup yields CDR1 WNHNN and CDR2 SYGVQD (reference sequence). The CDR3 totals 14 residues. Trimming left V 6 bases short and J 5 bases short, with 16 bases between. Written as DNA, the CDR3 is TGCGCCAGCAGAGCGGACAGTTGTAGGTATGGCTACACCTTC. The encoded protein is CASRADSCRYGYTF.

V is TRBV28 and J is TRBJ1-1; D remains unclear. The germline V and J ends were trimmed by 7 bases and 0 bases, with 12 bases remaining between them. The CDR3 runs 14 residues. The germline CDR1 and CDR2 sequences are MDHEN and SYDVKM. CDR3 nucleotides: TGTGCCAGCACCGTACCCCACATGAACACTGAAGCTTTCTTT. It encodes CASTVPHMNTEAFF.

The V gene is TRBV7-9, the J gene TRBJ2-3; TRBD2 agrees at 10 bases. CDR3 length: 17 amino acids. Germline trimming cut 0 bases from V and 3 bases from J; bases unmatched to any gene: 6. Germline CDR1 SEHNR, CDR2 FQNEAQ (reference sequence). CDR3 coding DNA: TGTGCCAGCAGCTTAGCCGGACTAGCGGAGGGGACAGATACGCAGTATTTT. This gives the protein CASSLAGLAEGTDTQYF.

V usage is TRBV7-2 and J usage is TRBJ2-1; TRBD2 matches 8 bases. With 6 bases clipped from V and 4 bases from J, the junction kept 11 bases outside the gene matches. This CDR3 is 16 amino acids long. Germline V CDR1 and CDR2: SGHTA, FQGNSA. CDR3 coding DNA: TGTGCCAGCAGGAGGGGGGCGGGAGGAAGATACAATGAGCAGTTCTTC. It translates to CASRRGAGGRYNEQFF.

V usage is TRBV9 and J usage is TRBJ2-2; tentatively, D is TRBD2 (6 bases). The V end was cut by 2 bases, the J end by 6 bases, with 14 bases between. The germline CDR1 and CDR2 sequences are SGDLS and YYNGEE. There are 15 residues in the CDR3. The CDR3 coding sequence is TGTGCCAGCAGCGTCGATAATAGCGGAGCCGGGGAGCTGTTTTTT. It specifies CASSVDNSGAGELFF.

This chain connects TRBV27 to TRBJ1-1; 7 bases line up with TRBD1. The length of the CDR3 is 14 residues. Germline-derived CDR1 and CDR2 are MNHEY and SMNVEV (reference sequence). The V gene end was trimmed by 6 bases and the J gene end by 0 bases; junction bases not matched to a gene: 4. As DNA, the CDR3 is TGTGCCAGCAGCCCGACAGGGCTGAACACTGAAGCTTTCTTT. Its protein product is CASSPTGLNTEAFF.

V usage is TRBV24-1 and J usage is TRBJ2-1, with TRBD2 matching 10 bases. CDR1 KGHDR and CDR2 SFDVKD come from the germline V gene. The J segment lost 0 bases and the V segment lost 5 bases, leaving 12 bases of the junction unmatched. This CDR3 comprises 19 residues. This CDR3 reads CATSGSGRVTSSSYNEQFF. The CDR3 DNA sequence: TGTGCCACCAGTGGCAGCGGGAGGGTCACCTCTAGCTCCTACAATGAGCAGTTCTTC.

The CDR3 bases are TGTGCCAGCAGTTTAGTGCGGGCTGAAGCTTTCTTT. The encoded protein is CASSLVRAEAFF. The chain carries TRBV28 and TRBJ1-1; D unresolved. CDR1 and CDR2 from the germline V gene are MDHEN and SYDVKM. The CDR3 has 12 amino acids. V lost 2 bases and J 6 bases, leaving 7 bases between the germline ends.

The chain has TRBV27 and TRBJ2-5; D perhaps matches TRBD2 (7 bases). This CDR3 contains 14 residues. Trimming took 1 base from V and 5 from J, leaving 11 bases between them. Germline values: CDR1 MNHEY, CDR2 SMNVEV (reference sequence). The CDR3 here is CASSLLGGGETQYF. The CDR3 DNA reads as TGTGCCAGCAGTTTATTAGGGGGAGGGGAGACCCAGTACTTC.

V gene TRBV6-5 combines with J gene TRBJ1-1; the D is unclear. CDR1 is MNHEY and CDR2 is SVGAGI in the germline V gene. The V and J ends lost 6 bases and 6 bases respectively, with 17 bases between them. The CDR3 is 14 residues long. DNA of the CDR3: TGTGCCAGCAGCCTTAGATTCACAGACCCTGAAGCTTTCTTT. Translating gives CASSLRFTDPEAFF.

This clone came up once. The chain is built from TRBV7-2 and TRBJ1-2; TRBD1 agrees at 10 bases. Germline CDR1 and CDR2: SGHTA and FQGNSA. This CDR3 has 13 residues. Germline trimming cut 5 bases from V and 8 bases from J; bases unmatched to any gene: 5. This chain's CDR3 is CASSAGTGVGYTF. The CDR3 region has the DNA TGTGCCAGCAGCGCCGGGACAGGGGTCGGCTACACCTTC.